This record looks at one T cell receptor (beta chain) sequence and its context. Its antigen is unknown. Within one base of it there is no much larger clone, and no base qualities were kept. The sample's time point label, in plain terms: newly diagnosed GD, antithyroid drugs for less than 3 months. RNA was extracted from PBMCs in TRIzol for both TCR sequencing and RNA sequencing. Graves' disease was diagnosed according to American Thyroid Association guidelines. Recruitment of patients was carried out at an endocrinology department in Xi'an, China. From each patient, nine milliliters of peripheral blood was collected into an EDTA anticoagulant tube. Ficoll Paque Plus density gradient separation was used to isolate PBMCs, and no further T cell sorting was done. RNA quality was checked with an Agilent 2100 Bioanalyzer and agarose gel, and concentration with a NanoDrop 2000. Libraries were made using multiplex PCR. Sequenced on an Illumina HiSeq 4000. To build TCR beta libraries, CDR3 regions were amplified by Arm-PCR using iRepertoire HTBI primers. Gel purification was performed on PCR products prior to sequencing. On the authors' methods: Gene usage analysis of CDR3 amino acid clonotypes relied on the 55 to 80 TRBV and 14 TRBJ segments identified across samples. COPE and FqMerger were used to merge the filtered high-quality paired reads into contigs. BLAST was used to align contigs to IMGT TRBV, TRBD and TRBJ reference genes, with CDR3 defined following IMGT. Any clonotype with a frequency above 0.1% was counted as a highly expanded clone. Shannon entropy was used to measure repertoire diversity, and the Gini coefficient was used to measure V-J evenness. A clonotype found in more than one individual was treated as public. Starting from the raw public reads, TCRdb applied fastp trimming at Q25, assembled clones with MiXCR and retained in-frame beta chains. Rows with a matching CDR3 protein are joined into one entry that keeps the most common DNA and genes. These V and J calls are TCRdb output, not the study's own analysis. This sample has roughly 500,000 distinct CDR3 sequences in its table, and around 15% of those were observed once. 17% of the sample belongs to the ten largest clones.

Relative to germline, V is 4 bases shorter and J is 6 bases shorter, with 10 bases between their ends. For CDR1 and CDR2, the germline V gene (reference sequence) lists DFQATT and SNEGSKA. The CDR3 goes from the cysteine to the phenylalanine over 11 residues. CDR3 DNA only is kept here, 33 bases in frame from base 1. These data come from a study of regulatory T cells in long-lasting Graves disease (dated by TCRdb to the early 2020s). The study in broad terms: In the newly diagnosed Graves' disease group, patients had been taking antithyroid drugs for less than 3 months. A total of around 35 samples underwent TCR sequencing, from around 13 patients with persistent Graves' disease and approximately 20 patients with newly diagnosed Graves' disease. The study was registered as a clinical trial and conducted in China. Persistent Graves' disease patients were compared with newly diagnosed Graves' disease patients by peripheral blood TCR sequencing and RNA sequencing. Overall results and qualifications from the work: Because the primary lesion, thyroid tissue, could not be accessed, the study looked at peripheral blood alone. TRBV28, TRBJ1-2 and TRBJ2-5 were preferentially used in persistent disease, while TRBV20-1 and TRBJ2-1 were favored in newly diagnosed disease. Persistent patients shared more public clonotypes among themselves (around 3,000) than newly diagnosed patients did (approximately 970). Sequencing and analysis were restricted to the TCR beta chain. The authors noted that the small sample size was a limitation that may lower accuracy. Compared with newly diagnosed patients, patients with persistent Graves' disease had lower TCR Shannon entropy and fewer highly expanded clones, which suggests clonal expansion.

Another study also made use of these data, one on T cells in Graves' hyperthyroidism and ophthalmopathy. Reported in the second study: Stable Graves' hyperthyroidism was defined as the absence of progression to ophthalmopathy over 18 months of follow-up. Hyperthyroidism patients were newly diagnosed, with disease duration under 2 months, and aged 18 to 65 years. Exclusion was applied to patients with uncontrolled infections, other autoimmune diseases, pregnancy or lactation. Diagnoses relied on clinical symptoms, serum thyroxine and TRAb, thyroid ultrasound and orbital computed tomography. A first-round RT-PCR of the TCR CDR3 used the HTBI primer set with the Qiagen OneStep RT-PCR kit. Blood samples also contained most of the expanded thyroid clonotypes (frequency above 0.001), which suggests that blood repertoires may reflect thyroid immune responses. In cross-validation, a model built on a 13 V-J signature told ophthalmopathy apart from stable hyperthyroidism with approximately 90% sensitivity and roughly 81% specificity, and in testing the same model reached 80%/75%. In validation, progression to ophthalmopathy was predicted by the model with roughly 69% sensitivity and 72% to 85% specificity, a median of about 6.4 months before onset. To identify distinguishing TCR V-J signatures, a discovery cohort of some 100 patients was used, comprising fewer than 45 with Graves' ophthalmopathy and 57 with stable Graves' hyperthyroidism. Whether ophthalmopathy could be predicted prospectively was tested in an independent validation cohort made up of 18 to 20 hyperthyroidism patients plus 17 patients who later progressed to ophthalmopathy. For training and testing, the 80 to 100 patients in the discovery cohort were randomly divided in a 7:3 ratio. Thyroid tissue and blood T-cell repertoires from roughly six Graves' hyperthyroidism patients were also compared in the study. After sampling, hyperthyroidism patients received methimazole starting at 30 mg daily, and ophthalmopathy patients received high-dose intravenous methylprednisolone. Libraries were constructed in a second round of multiplex PCR, after which size selection and purification were carried out. Paired-end sequencing of the libraries was performed with 100 bp reads on an Illumina HiSeq2000. SOAPnuke was used to process the raw data, with reads discarded if the reads contained adapters or uncalled bases, had a mean Phred below 15, or lacked an exact constant-primer or identifier match. High-quality paired reads were merged with COPE v1.2.5, and unique nucleotide sequences were defined as clonotypes. MiTCR v1.1 was used to align clonotypes to the IMGT TRBV, TRBD and TRBJ reference segments. The analysis was restricted to V-J combinations with a frequency above 0.0001, which together covered just over 99% of the repertoires. The TCS score was defined as F50 (clonal expansion) divided by E x V (chaos), with BLOSUM62-based TCRdist calculated between CDR3 peptides within each V-J. Welch's t-statistics and random forest reduced roughly 530 V-J features to under 15, which were used in a naive Bayes classifier (R e1071). No statistical method was used to fix the sample size in advance, and group allocation was not hidden from the investigators. According to the paper, TCR Vbeta CDR3 sequencing was carried out on over 130 peripheral blood samples, which came from under 50 ophthalmopathy, 75 to 80 hyperthyroidism and approximately 17 progressor patients.

The V and J genes are TRBV20-1 and TRBJ2-7; matching of 5 bases hints at TRBD2 as the D gene. This receptor was taken from a woman in her fifties or sixties with Graves disease. Donor details come from another sample of the same person, matched by shared clones. Here the sequenced sample was peripheral blood mononuclear cells (PBMCs), taken at new diagnosis, from a patient treated with antithyroid drugs. The CDR3 here reads CSAKLVGEQYF. The nucleotide sequence is TGCAGTGCTAAACTAGTTGGCGAGCAGTACTTC.